This entry concerns a single TCR beta chain. What it recognizes is unknown. The data stem from a study of shared clonotypes between healthy human individuals. General study results and limits: Naive subsets usually exceeded memory subsets in estimated richness. The sharing of roughly 5% of naive CD4 clonotypes was seen across a handful of donors.

This CDR3 is 15 amino acids long. Germline V CDR1 and CDR2: SEHNR, FQNEAQ (reference sequence). The J segment lost 7 bases and the V segment lost 0 bases, leaving 6 bases of the junction unmatched. Assay used: immunoSEQ multiplex PCR; TCRdb lists only in-frame clones, some missing. The sample has about 980,000 clones; 76% are singletons. The chain joins TRBV7-9 to TRBJ2-5; 9 nucleotides match TRBD1. Sequenced: memory CD4+ T cells sorted from blood. The subset is: CD45RA-negative fraction. The TCR was taken from a man aged 18-30 years in good health. The CDR3 bases are TGTGCCAGCAGCTTAGCGACAGGGGGATTGGCGACCCAGTACTTC. Translating gives CASSLATGGLATQYF.